The T cell receptor beta chain under discussion was sequenced for a study of T cell responses to AZD1222 COVID-19 vaccine. Study overall: Doses given second, at about 4 or about 12 weeks, were pooled. Study results and caveats: Donors skewed white British and female; clonal diversity was possibly underestimated. Regions 160-218 and 743-854 held dominance among vaccine-associated CD4 TCRs, which spanned spike.

Clones were read by immunoSEQ multiplex PCR, and TCRdb kept only the in-frame ones, dropping some. The data show about 96,000 clones, 75% to 90% seen once. Remarks on this clone: Its matching antigen is unknown.

This CDR3 contains 17 residues. CDR1 and CDR2 (germline): MGHRA, YSYEKL. With 0 bases clipped from V and 0 bases from J, the junction kept 4 bases outside the gene matches. The sequence was collected from an adult in good health. The V gene is TRBV4-1, the J gene TRBJ2-2; the match to TRBD1 covers 7 bases. Sequencing used peripheral blood, obtained on day 0 of AZD1222 vaccination. The CDR3 DNA reads TGCGCCAGCAGCCAAGATTGGGACAGCGCGAACACCGGGGAGCTGTTTTTT. Translating it yields CASSQDWDSANTGELFF.